This T cell receptor beta chain was sequenced during a study of glioma-infiltrating T cells after dendritic cell vaccination (dated by TCRdb to about 2016). Regarding the complete study: Of the roughly 15 glioblastoma patients in the cohort, all drawn from Phase I and II dendritic cell vaccination trials, 9 were newly diagnosed and 6 had recurrent disease. Between the early 2000s and the early 2010s, the patients were given dendritic cell vaccination pulsed with autologous tumor lysate. The vaccine was prepared from monocyte-derived dendritic cells that were cultured for seven days with IL-4 and GM-CSF and then pulsed overnight with autologous tumor lysate. Each patient was given three intradermal dendritic cell vaccine injections, spaced two weeks apart, in the arm below the axilla. Deep sequencing of TCR beta CDR3 regions was used to quantify tumor-infiltrating lymphocyte content and compare tumor and blood repertoires in dendritic cell-vaccinated glioblastoma patients. Survival after dendritic cell vaccination was correlated with TCR sequencing metrics, including TIL content and tumor-blood repertoire overlap. Overall results and qualifications from the work: The cohort was small and heterogeneous, and full blood and tumor sets were available for few patients, with initial-recurrent tumor pairs available for even fewer patients. The TCR overlap response model with three groups was called speculative and said to need prospective validation. TCR clonality showed no direct relationship with survival, which suggests that a diverse polyclonal response may be important. After dendritic cell vaccination, a higher estimated pretreatment TIL content predicted longer time to progression and overall survival.

The time point label here, explained by the study, means: after dendritic cell vaccination, including at tumor progression/relapse. To be selected, patients needed enough residual fresh-frozen tumor tissue and more than two years of available survival data. None of the glioblastoma patients carried an isocitrate dehydrogenase mutation, although molecular status otherwise varied. PBMC were collected before vaccination, two weeks after the third vaccination, and at tumor progression if tumor progression occurred. The Qiagen DNeasy Blood extraction Kit was used for extraction of genomic DNA. With respect to this clone: The antigen it recognizes is unknown. Base qualities were left out, and no much larger clone turns up one base away.

V drops 2 bases and J drops 5 bases, leaving 13 bases in between. CDR1 and CDR2, looked up from the germline V gene, are MGHDK and SYGVNS. The CDR3 spans 15 residues, from the cysteine through the phenylalanine. The retained sequence is limited to the CDR3, 45 bases, with the frame set at the first base. Using the immunoSEQ assay, TCRB CDR3 regions were amplified from around 2 micrograms of genomic DNA, or from all available DNA when less than that was on hand. Multiplex PCR used 60 forward primers for TCR V beta segments and 13 reverse primers for J beta segments. To estimate the number of reads per starting template, synthetic control templates were added to each sample at limiting dilution. Reads of 87 bp were generated by sequencing on the Illumina HiSeq System. The study's own analysis went as follows. PCR and sequencing errors were removed by merging closely related sequences with a nearest neighbor algorithm. TCR overlap was measured as the percentage of unique tumor TCR beta sequences also present in the same patient's peripheral blood. TCRdb provides this immuneACCESS table in a form limited to in-frame rearrangements. Some clones are lacking; in checked studies, under half of them reflect an unresolved V gene, and why the rest are absent is not known. That table supplies the V and J calls and clone size; D and trimming were determined from the DNA. The sample yields 99,000 or so clones; more than 70% were counted once. 5% to 7% of the sample is taken by the ten largest.

Here the chain combines TRBV25-1 and TRBJ2-1, with an unclear D gene assignment. The receptor's source is a human donor with glioblastoma. This specimen consisted of blood, obtained after dendritic cell vaccination. For the CDR3, the sequence is CASSESEVRHNEQFF. The nucleotides are TGTGCCAGCAGTGAAAGTGAGGTCAGACACAATGAGCAGTTCTTC.